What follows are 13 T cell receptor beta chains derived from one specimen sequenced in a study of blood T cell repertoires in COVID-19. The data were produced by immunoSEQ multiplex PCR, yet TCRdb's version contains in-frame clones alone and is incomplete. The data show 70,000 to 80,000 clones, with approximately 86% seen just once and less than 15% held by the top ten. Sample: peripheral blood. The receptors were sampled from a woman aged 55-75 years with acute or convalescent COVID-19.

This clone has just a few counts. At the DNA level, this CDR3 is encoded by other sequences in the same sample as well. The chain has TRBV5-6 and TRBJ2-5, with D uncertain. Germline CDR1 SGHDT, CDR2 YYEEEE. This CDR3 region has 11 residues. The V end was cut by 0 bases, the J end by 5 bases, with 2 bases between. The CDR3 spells CASSLAETQYF. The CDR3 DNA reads TGTGCCAGCAGCTTGGCTGAGACCCAGTACTTC.

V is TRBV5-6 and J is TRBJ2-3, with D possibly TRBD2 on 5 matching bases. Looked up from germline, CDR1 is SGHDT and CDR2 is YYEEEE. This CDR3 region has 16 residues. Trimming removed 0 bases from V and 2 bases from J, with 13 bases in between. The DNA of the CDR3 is TGTGCCAGCAGCTTGGCCTGGGAGACTGACACAGATACGCAGTATTTT. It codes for CASSLAWETDTDTQYF.

This CDR3 reads CASSPQGGNTIYF. The CDR3 DNA is TGTGCCAGTAGTCCTCAGGGGGGAAACACCATATATTTT. The chain is built from TRBV19 and TRBJ1-3, with TRBD1 as a possible D gene (6 bases). CDR1 LNHDA and CDR2 SQIVND come from the germline V gene (reference sequence). The CDR3 consists of 13 residues. Trimming cost V 5 bases and J 4 bases, with 9 bases left between them. Drawing the rest from reference TRBV19 and TRBJ1-3, the complete variable domain is DGGITQSPKYLFRKEGQNVTLSCEQNLNHDAMYWYRQDPGQGLRLIYYSQIVNDFQKGDIAEGYSVSREKKESFPLTVTSAQKNPTAFYLCASSPQGGNTIYFGEGSWLTVV.

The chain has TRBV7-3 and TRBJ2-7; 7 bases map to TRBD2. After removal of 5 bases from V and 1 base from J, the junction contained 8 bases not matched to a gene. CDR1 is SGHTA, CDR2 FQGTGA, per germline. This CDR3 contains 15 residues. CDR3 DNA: TGTGCCAGCAGCCAATACGGGGGGTTGTCCTACGAGCAGTACTTC. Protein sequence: CASSQYGGLSYEQYF.

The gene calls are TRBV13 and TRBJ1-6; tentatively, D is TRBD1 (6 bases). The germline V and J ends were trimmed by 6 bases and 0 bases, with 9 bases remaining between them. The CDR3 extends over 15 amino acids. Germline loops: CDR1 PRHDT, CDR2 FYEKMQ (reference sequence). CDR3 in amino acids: CASSLTGSYNSPLHF. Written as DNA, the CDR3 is TGTGCCAGCAGTTTGACAGGCTCCTATAATTCACCCCTCCACTTT.

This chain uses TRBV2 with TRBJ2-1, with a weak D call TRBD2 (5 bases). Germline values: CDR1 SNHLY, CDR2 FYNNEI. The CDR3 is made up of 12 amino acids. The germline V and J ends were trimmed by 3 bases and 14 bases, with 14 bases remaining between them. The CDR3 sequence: CASSEASTKKFF. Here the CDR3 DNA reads TGTGCCAGCAGTGAGGCTAGCACCAAGAAGTTCTTC.

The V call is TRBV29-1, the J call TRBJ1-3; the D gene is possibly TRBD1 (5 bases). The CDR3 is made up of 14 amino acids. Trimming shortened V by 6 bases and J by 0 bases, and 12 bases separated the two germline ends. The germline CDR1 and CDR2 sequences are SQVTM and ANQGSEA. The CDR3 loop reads CSVTDSRSGNTIYF. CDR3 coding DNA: TGCAGCGTGACCGACAGTCGCTCTGGAAACACCATATATTTT.

The CDR3, as DNA: TGCGCCAGCAGCCGAAGACAGGCAAGCACAGATACGCAGTATTTT. Its protein is CASSRRQASTDTQYF. The genes are TRBV5-1 and TRBJ2-3; D perhaps matches TRBD1 (6 bases). CDR3 size: 15 residues. V lost 4 bases to trimming and J lost 0 bases, with 12 bases between them. Germline CDR1 and CDR2: SGHRS and YFSETQ.

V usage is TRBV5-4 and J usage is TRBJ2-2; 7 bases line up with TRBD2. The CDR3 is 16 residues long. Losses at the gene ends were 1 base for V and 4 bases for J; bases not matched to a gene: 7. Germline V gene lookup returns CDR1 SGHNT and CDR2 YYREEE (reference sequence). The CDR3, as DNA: TGTGCCAGCAGCTTGAGGACCCCGGGGGGCACCGGGGAGCTGTTTTTT. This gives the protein CASSLRTPGGTGELFF.

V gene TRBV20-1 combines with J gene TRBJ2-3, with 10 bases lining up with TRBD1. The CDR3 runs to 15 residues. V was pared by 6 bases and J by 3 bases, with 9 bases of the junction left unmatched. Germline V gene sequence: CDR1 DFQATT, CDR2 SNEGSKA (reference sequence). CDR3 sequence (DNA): TGCAGTGCCAGTAAGGGACAGGGGAGGACAGATACGCAGTATTTT. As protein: CSASKGQGRTDTQYF.

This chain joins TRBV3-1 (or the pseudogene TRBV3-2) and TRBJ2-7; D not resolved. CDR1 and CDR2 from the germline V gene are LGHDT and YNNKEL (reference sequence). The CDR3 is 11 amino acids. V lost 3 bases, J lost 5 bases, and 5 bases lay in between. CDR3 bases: TGTGCCAGCAGCCAGTCTCACGAGCAGTACTTC. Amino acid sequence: CASSQSHEQYF.

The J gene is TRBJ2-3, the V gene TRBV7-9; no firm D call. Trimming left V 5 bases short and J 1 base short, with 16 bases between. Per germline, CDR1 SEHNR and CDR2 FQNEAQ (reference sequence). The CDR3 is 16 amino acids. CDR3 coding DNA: TGTGCCAGCAGCCTTGATTTAGATACAGGCACAGATACGCAGTATTTT. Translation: CASSLDLDTGTDTQYF.

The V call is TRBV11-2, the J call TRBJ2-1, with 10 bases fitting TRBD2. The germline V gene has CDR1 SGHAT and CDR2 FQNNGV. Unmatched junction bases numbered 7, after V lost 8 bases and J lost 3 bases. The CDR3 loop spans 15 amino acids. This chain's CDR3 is CASGKRGGFYNEQFF. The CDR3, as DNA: TGTGCCAGCGGCAAGCGGGGGGGCTTCTACAATGAGCAGTTCTTC.